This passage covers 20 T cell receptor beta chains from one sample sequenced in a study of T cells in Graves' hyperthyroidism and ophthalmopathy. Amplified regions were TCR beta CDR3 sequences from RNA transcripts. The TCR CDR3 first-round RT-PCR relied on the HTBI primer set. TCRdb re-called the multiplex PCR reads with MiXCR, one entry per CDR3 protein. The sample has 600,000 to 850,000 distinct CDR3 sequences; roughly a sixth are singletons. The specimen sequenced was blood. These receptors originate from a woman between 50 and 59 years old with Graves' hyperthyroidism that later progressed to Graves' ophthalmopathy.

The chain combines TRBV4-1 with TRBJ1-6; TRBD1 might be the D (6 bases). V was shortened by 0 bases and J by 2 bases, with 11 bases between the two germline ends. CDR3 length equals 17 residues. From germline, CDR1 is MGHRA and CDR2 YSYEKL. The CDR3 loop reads CASSQDGGYPYNSPLHF. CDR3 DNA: TGCGCCAGCAGCCAAGATGGGGGCTATCCCTATAATTCACCCCTCCACTTT.

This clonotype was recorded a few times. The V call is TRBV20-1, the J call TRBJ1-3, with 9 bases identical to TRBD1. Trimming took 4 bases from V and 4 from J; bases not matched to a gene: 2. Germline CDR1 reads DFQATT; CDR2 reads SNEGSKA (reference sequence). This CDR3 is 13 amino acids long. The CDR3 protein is CSAKDRGGNTIYF. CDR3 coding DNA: TGCAGTGCTAAGGACAGGGGAGGAAACACCATATATTTT.

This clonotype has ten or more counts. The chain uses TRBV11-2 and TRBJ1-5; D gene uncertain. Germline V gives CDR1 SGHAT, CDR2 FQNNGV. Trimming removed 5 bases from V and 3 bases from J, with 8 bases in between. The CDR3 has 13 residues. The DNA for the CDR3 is TGTGCCAGCAGCACAGACTACAATCAGCCCCAGCATTTT. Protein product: CASSTDYNQPQHF. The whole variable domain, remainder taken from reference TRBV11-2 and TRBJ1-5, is EAGVAQSPRYKIIEKRQSVAFWCNPISGHATLYWYQQILGQGPKLLIQFQNNGVVDDSQLPKDRFSAERLKGVDSTLKIQPAKLEDSAVYLCASSTDYNQPQHFGDGTRLSIL.

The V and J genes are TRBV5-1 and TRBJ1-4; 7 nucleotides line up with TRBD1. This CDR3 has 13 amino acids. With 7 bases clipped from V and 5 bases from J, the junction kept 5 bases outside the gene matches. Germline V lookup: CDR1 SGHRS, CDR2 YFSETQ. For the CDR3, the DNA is TGCGCCAGCCGAGCAGGGGGAAATGAAAAACTGTTTTTT. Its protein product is CASRAGGNEKLFF.

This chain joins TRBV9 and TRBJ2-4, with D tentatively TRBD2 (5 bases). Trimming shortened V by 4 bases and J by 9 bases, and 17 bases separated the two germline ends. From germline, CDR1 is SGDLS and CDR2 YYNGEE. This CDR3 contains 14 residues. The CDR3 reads CASSTPGPAGIQYF. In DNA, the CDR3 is TGTGCCAGCAGCACTCCTGGTCCGGCGGGCATTCAGTACTTC.

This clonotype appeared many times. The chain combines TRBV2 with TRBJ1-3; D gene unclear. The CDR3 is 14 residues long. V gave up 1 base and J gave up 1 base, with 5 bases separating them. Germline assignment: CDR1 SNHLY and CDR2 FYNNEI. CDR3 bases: TGTGCCAGCAGTGAAGTGCGGTCTGGAAACACCATATATTTT. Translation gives CASSEVRSGNTIYF.

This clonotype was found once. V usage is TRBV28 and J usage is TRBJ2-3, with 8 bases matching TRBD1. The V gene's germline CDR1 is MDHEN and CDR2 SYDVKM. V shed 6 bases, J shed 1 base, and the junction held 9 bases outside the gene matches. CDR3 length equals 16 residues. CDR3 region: CASSRPRQGRTDTQYF. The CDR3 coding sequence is TGTGCCAGCAGCCGGCCGCGACAGGGGCGCACAGATACGCAGTATTTT.

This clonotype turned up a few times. CDR3 coding DNA: TGTGCCACCAGTGATTTGAGGACAGGGGTGGAAGATACGCAGTATTTT. Its protein product is CATSDLRTGVEDTQYF. V gene TRBV24-1 combines with J gene TRBJ2-3, with 9 bases fitting TRBD1. Germline CDR1 and CDR2: KGHDR and SFDVKD. Trimming removed 0 bases from V and 5 bases from J; junction bases left unmatched: 5. The length of the CDR3 is 16 residues.

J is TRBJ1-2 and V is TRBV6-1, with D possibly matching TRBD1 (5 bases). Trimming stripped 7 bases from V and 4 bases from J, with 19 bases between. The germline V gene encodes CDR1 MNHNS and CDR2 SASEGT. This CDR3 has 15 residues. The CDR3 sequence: CASNPGPRAAYGYTF. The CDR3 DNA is TGTGCCAGCAATCCGGGGCCCCGGGCGGCCTATGGCTACACCTTC.

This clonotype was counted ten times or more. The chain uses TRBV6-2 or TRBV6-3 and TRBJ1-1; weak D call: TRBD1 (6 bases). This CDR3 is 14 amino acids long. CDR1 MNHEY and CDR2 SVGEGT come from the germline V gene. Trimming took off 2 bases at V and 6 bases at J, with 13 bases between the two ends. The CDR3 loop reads CASSYLQGVAEAFF. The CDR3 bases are TGTGCCAGCAGTTACCTACAGGGCGTCGCTGAAGCTTTCTTT.

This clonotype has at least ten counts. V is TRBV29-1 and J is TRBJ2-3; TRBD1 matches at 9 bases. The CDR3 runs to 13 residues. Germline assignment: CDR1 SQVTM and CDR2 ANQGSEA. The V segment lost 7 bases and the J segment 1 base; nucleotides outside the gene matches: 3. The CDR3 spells CSAQGARTDTQYF. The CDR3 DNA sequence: TGCAGCGCACAGGGGGCACGCACAGATACGCAGTATTTT.

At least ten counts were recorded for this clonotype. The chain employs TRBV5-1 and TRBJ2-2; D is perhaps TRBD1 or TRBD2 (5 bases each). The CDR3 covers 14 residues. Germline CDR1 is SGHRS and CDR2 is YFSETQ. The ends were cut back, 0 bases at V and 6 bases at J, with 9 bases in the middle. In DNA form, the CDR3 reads TGCGCCAGCAGCTTGGTCGAGGGGTCCGGGGAGCTGTTTTTT. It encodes CASSLVEGSGELFF.

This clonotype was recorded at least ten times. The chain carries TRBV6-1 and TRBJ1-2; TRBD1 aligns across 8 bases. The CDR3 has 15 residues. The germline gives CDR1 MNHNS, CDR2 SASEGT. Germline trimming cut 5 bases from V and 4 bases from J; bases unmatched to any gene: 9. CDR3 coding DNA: TGTGCCAGCAGTCCCAACCGGGACAGGAGCTATGGCTACACCTTC. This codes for CASSPNRDRSYGYTF.

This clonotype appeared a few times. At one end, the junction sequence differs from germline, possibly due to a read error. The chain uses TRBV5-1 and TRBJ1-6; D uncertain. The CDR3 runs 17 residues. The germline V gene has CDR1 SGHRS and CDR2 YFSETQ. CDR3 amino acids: CASSLFGESSYNSPLHF. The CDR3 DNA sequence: TGTGCCAGCAGCTTGTTTGGGGAAAGCTCCTATAATTCACCCCTCCACTTT.

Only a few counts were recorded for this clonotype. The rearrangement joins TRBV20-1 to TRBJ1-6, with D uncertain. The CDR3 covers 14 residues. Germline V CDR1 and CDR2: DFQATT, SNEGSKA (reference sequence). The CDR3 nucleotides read TGCAGGGAAATTGCAGAAGACTATAATTCACCCCTCCACTTT. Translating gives CREIAEDYNSPLHF.

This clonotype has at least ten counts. As DNA, the CDR3 is TGCGCCAGCAGCCAAGGACGGCTAATCTACGAGCAGTACTTC. This gives the protein CASSQGRLIYEQYF. V gene TRBV4-1 combines with J gene TRBJ2-7; the D is unclear. CDR3 length equals 14 residues. The germline V gene encodes CDR1 MGHRA and CDR2 YSYEKL. The V gene lost 1 base and the J gene lost 3 bases, with 10 bases spanning the gap.

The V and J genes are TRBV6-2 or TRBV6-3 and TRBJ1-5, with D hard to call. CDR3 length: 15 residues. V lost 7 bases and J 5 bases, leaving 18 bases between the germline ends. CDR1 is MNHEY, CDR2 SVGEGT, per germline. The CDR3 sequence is CASMVDGSGYQPQHF. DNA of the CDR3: TGTGCCAGCATGGTAGACGGGTCCGGGTATCAGCCCCAGCATTTT.

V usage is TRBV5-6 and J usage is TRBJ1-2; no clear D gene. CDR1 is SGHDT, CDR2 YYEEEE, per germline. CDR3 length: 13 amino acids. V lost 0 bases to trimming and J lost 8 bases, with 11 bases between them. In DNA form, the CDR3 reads TGTGCCAGCAGCTTGGCCGGGCAAGGCGGCTACACCTTC. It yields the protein CASSLAGQGGYTF.

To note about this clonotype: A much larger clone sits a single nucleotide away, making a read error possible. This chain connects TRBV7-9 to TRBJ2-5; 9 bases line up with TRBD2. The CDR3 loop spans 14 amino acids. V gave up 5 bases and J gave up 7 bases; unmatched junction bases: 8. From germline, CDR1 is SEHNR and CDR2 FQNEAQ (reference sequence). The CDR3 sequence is CASSSTGREGTQYF. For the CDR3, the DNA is TGTGCCAGCAGCAGTACAGGGCGGGAGGGGACCCAGTACTTC.

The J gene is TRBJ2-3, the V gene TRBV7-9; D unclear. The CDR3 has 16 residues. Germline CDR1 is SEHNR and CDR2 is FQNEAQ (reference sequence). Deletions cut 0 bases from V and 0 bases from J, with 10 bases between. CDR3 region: CASSLASTASTDTQYF. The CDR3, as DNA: TGTGCCAGCAGCTTAGCGAGTACAGCTAGCACAGATACGCAGTATTTT.